These T cell receptor beta chains were read from a single sample in a study of radiotherapy plus CTLA-4 blockade in lung cancer. Assay used: immunoSEQ multiplex PCR; TCRdb lists only in-frame clones, some missing. Of around 59,000 clones detected, under 75% appear once; the ten largest clones hold about 8%. The sample in question was peripheral blood, obtained from a patient treated with radiotherapy plus ipilimumab. Receptors originate from a human donor with non-small cell lung cancer whose response to radiotherapy plus ipilimumab could not be evaluated. Each CDR3 is given with its conserved first and last residue. The order of the fields is J gene, V gene, clone size, D gene, CDR3 DNA, CDR3 protein. D genes are given only for firm matches. The listing skips clone size in some rows; elsewhere it reads once, few, many or a size class.

TRBJ2-7 TRBV4-1 - - TGCGCCAGCAGCCAAGTTGACAGTAGCTACGAGCAGTACTTC CASSQVDSSYEQYF
TRBJ2-3 TRBV7-2 - - TGTGCCAGCTCGGAGGGCCCAGATACGCAGTATTTT CASSEGPDTQYF
TRBJ2-3 TRBV10-3 - TRBD2 TGTGCCATCAGTGCCGCCGGACTAGCGGGAGTGCGCACAGATACGCAGTATTTT CAISAAGLAGVRTDTQYF
TRBJ1-2 TRBV19 - TRBD1 TGTGCCAGCCAATTTACAGGGGGGGGCTATGGCTACACCTTC CASQFTGGGYGYTF
TRBJ2-1 TRBV5-4 - TRBD2 TGTGCCAGCAGCTTAGCAGGGATAGCGGGGGGGCCCAGGGGCTACGAGCAGTTCTTC CASSLAGIAGGPRGYEQFF
TRBJ1-2 TRBV27 few TRBD1 TGTGCCAGCAGAGGAACAGGGGCGCGGGCTAACTATGGCTACACCTTC CASRGTGARANYGYTF
TRBJ1-5 TRBV6-1 - - TGTGCCAGCTCGACAGGAACGGGAAGACAGCCCCAGCATTTT CASSTGTGRQPQHF
TRBJ2-5 TRBV2 - - TGTGCCAGCAGTGAAGCGTTCTATGGGACCCAGTACTTC CASSEAFYGTQYF
TRBJ1-1 TRBV5-8 - - TGTGCCAGCAGCTTGGATCCGGGGTCCACTGAAGCTTTCTTT CASSLDPGSTEAFF
TRBJ1-4 TRBV7-8 many - TGTGCCAGCAGCTTGCGGGACAAACTGTTTTTT CASSLRDKLFF
TRBJ2-6 TRBV6-5 - - TGTGCCAGCAGCCAGGGTCGGGCCAACGTCCTGACTTTC CASSQGRANVLTF
TRBJ1-2 TRBV28 - TRBD1 TGTGCCAGCAGCCCCCGGACAGGGGGCTCCTTCTATGGCTACACCTTC CASSPRTGGSFYGYTF
TRBJ1-4 TRBV7-9 - - TGTGCCAGCAGCTTAGGGGGCCTCTGGAAGTCCGAAAAACTGTTTTTT CASSLGGLWKSEKLFF
TRBJ2-7 TRBV7-3 few TRBD1 TGTGCCAGCAGCCCAGGCCCGGACAGGGCGCGCGAGCAGTACTTC CASSPGPDRAREQYF
TRBJ2-1 TRBV5-6 - - TGTGCCAGCAGCTCCCTCTTCCGCAGGGACAATGAGCAGTTCTTC CASSSLFRRDNEQFF
TRBJ2-1 TRBV4-2 - TRBD2 TGTGCCAGCAGCCAAGATCTAGGACTAGCGGGAAATGAGCAGTTCTTC CASSQDLGLAGNEQFF
TRBJ1-1 TRBV28 medium-sized - TGTGCCAGCAGCCCCGACAGCCGGTACACTGAAGCTTTCTTT CASSPDSRYTEAFF
TRBJ2-1 TRBV14 - - TGTGCCAGCAGCCAAGGGAAAAGACAGACCCCCTCCTACAATGAGCAGTTCTTC CASSQGKRQTPSYNEQFF
TRBJ1-1 TRBV30 once - TGTGCCTGGACCTGGAACACTGAAGCTTTCTTT CAWTWNTEAFF
TRBJ2-7 TRBV5-6 - - TGTGCCAGCAGCTTGGGAGGGAGCTCCTACGAGCAGTACTTC CASSLGGSSYEQYF
TRBJ2-3 TRBV5-1 - TRBD1 TGCGCCAGCAGCTCGGACAGGGCAGATACGCAGTATTTT CASSSDRADTQYF
TRBJ2-2 TRBV6-1 once - TGTGCCAGCAGTTCAGGCAGCCAGACCGGGGAGCTGTTTTTT CASSSGSQTGELFF